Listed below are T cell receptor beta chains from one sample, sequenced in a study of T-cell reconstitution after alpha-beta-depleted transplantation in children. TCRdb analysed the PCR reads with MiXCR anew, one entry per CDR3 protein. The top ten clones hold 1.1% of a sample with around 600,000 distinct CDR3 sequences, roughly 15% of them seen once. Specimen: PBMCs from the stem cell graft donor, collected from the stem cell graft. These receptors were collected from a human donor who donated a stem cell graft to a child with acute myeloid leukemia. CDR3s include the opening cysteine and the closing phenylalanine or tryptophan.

CDR3: CASSPGGLSGANVLTF
J: TRBJ2-6
V: TRBV12-3/TRBV12-4

CDR3: CSARDEGPSENIQYF
J: TRBJ2-4
V: TRBV20-1

CDR3: CASSGTGTYEQYF
J: TRBJ2-7
V: TRBV5-6

CDR3: CASSQPGLDRLLSGANVLTF
J: TRBJ2-6
V: TRBV4-2

CDR3: CASSRYGQLEAFF
J: TRBJ1-1
V: TRBV5-5

CDR3: CASTLYGGGTDTQYF
J: TRBJ2-3
V: TRBV12-3/TRBV12-4

CDR3: CASSPPDRGLREQFF
J: TRBJ2-1
V: TRBV11-2

CDR3: CASSPAGRKGANYEQYF
J: TRBJ2-7
V: TRBV7-2

CDR3: CAIFPGVGDEQFF
J: TRBJ2-1
V: TRBV10-3

CDR3: CSAQGSGGIGTDTQYF
J: TRBJ2-3
V: TRBV20-1

CDR3: CSATDLYGYTF
J: TRBJ1-2
V: TRBV20-1

CDR3: CAISESGDTYEQYF
J: TRBJ2-7
V: TRBV10-3

CDR3: CSASPGATYEQYF
J: TRBJ2-7
V: TRBV20-1

CDR3: CASSYGELGQSNQPQHF
J: TRBJ1-5
V: TRBV6-2/TRBV6-3

CDR3: CSVLRGPSTDTQYF
J: TRBJ2-3
V: TRBV20-1

CDR3: CASSQRGGGGFYNEQFF
J: TRBJ2-1
V: TRBV4-3

CDR3: CASSPTLYYEQYF
J: TRBJ2-7
V: TRBV7-2

CDR3: CSVGHGTGELFF
J: TRBJ2-2
V: TRBV29-1

CDR3: CASSSRATADSPLHF
J: TRBJ1-6
V: TRBV9

CDR3: CSARVTGGSYNEQFF
J: TRBJ2-1
V: TRBV20-1

CDR3: CASSLAPLTGGPKFSDEQFF
J: TRBJ2-1
V: TRBV7-7

CDR3: CASSRYRGSNYGYTF
J: TRBJ1-2
V: TRBV7-2

CDR3: CASSGFGWPNEQFF
J: TRBJ2-1
V: TRBV10-1

CDR3: CSVERLAGVNEQFF
J: TRBJ2-1
V: TRBV29-1

CDR3: CASSQGLTDTQYF
J: TRBJ2-3
V: TRBV4-1

CDR3: CSVGRGDQPQHF
J: TRBJ1-5
V: TRBV29-1

CDR3: CSVGRASTDTQYF
J: TRBJ2-3
V: TRBV20-1

CDR3: CASSVTGLAGETQYF
J: TRBJ2-5
V: TRBV27

CDR3: CASSPGSRTLRYGYTF
J: TRBJ1-2
V: TRBV5-1

CDR3: CASSSGQGYNEQFF
J: TRBJ2-1
V: TRBV5-1

CDR3: CASSVGEDTQYF
J: TRBJ2-3
V: TRBV9

CDR3: CSAEMGTAEAFF
J: TRBJ1-1
V: TRBV20-1

CDR3: CATSRDSGQNTGELFF
J: TRBJ2-2
V: TRBV15